Each of the 3 T cell receptor beta chains below was sequenced from the same sample in a study of T cell responses to AZD1222 COVID-19 vaccine. Repertoires were generated with immunoSEQ multiplex PCR, while TCRdb's copy carries only in-frame clones and drops some. The sample has about 180,000 clones, about nine tenths seen once. The sample was peripheral blood, taken on day 0 of AZD1222 vaccination. The receptors stem from an adult in good health.

The CDR3 spells CASTGDLAKNIQYF. CDR3 coding DNA: TGTGCCAGCACCGGCGACCTAGCCAAAAACATTCAGTACTTC. The chain carries TRBV5-6 and TRBJ2-4; D is unclear. V dropped 6 bases and J dropped 0 bases, with 10 bases sitting between them. The CDR3 is made up of 14 amino acids. Germline loops: CDR1 SGHDT, CDR2 YYEEEE.

Notes on this clone: Within the sample, other DNA sequences also encode this same CDR3. The chain recombines TRBV5-1 with TRBJ1-6, with TRBD1 identical over 9 bases. With V trimmed by 4 bases and J by 7 bases, 3 bases remained unmatched. In germline, CDR1 is SGHRS, CDR2 YFSETQ. This CDR3 is built from 14 residues. DNA of the CDR3: TGCGCCAGCAGCGCAGGGACAGGGAATTCACCCCTCCACTTT. As protein: CASSAGTGNSPLHF.

The CDR3 coding sequence is TGTGCCAGCGGCGGGGCGGGCGCTGAAGCTTTCTTT. Its translation is CASGGAGAEAFF. V gene TRBV11-2 combines with J gene TRBJ1-1, with D tentatively TRBD1 (5 bases). V shed 8 bases and J shed 6 bases, with 13 bases lying between them. From germline, CDR1 is SGHAT and CDR2 FQNNGV. CDR3 length: 12 amino acids. Full variable domain (outside the CDR3, taken from reference TRBV11-2 and TRBJ1-1): EAGVAQSPRYKIIEKRQSVAFWCNPISGHATLYWYQQILGQGPKLLIQFQNNGVVDDSQLPKDRFSAERLKGVDSTLKIQPAKLEDSAVYLCASGGAGAEAFFGQGTRLTVV.